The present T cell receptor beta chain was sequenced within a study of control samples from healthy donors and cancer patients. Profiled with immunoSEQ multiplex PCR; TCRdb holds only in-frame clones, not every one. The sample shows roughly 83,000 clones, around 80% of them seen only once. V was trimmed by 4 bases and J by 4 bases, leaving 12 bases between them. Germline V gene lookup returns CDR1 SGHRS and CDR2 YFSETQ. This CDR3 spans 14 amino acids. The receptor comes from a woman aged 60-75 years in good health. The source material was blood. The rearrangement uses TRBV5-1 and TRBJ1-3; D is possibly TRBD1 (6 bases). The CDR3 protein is CASSGRGSGNTIYF. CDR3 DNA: TGCGCCAGCAGCGGCAGGGGTTCCGGAAACACCATATATTTT. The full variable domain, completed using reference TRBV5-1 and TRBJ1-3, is KAGVTQTPRYLIKTRGQQVTLSCSPISGHRSVSWYQQTPGQGLQFLFEYFSETQRNKGNFPGRFSGRQFSNSRSEMNVSTLELGDSALYLCASSGRGSGNTIYFGEGSWLTVV.